This is a list of T cell receptor beta chains from one sample in a study of CD8 T cells in Susac syndrome. TCRdb redid the calling of the immunoSEQ multiplex PCR reads with MiXCR, one entry per CDR3 protein. The top ten clones hold around 0.29% of a sample with some 150,000 distinct CDR3 sequences, approximately 95% of them seen once. The sample comprised CD8+ T cells from PBMCs. These receptor sequences come from a human donor in good health. Both conserved end residues are part of each CDR3. D genes are given only for firm matches. Size is stated for part of the rows, as once, few or many counts, or as a class when the clone is expanded.

abundance,d_gene,j_gene,v_gene,CDR3aa,CDR3nt
.,.,TRBJ2-7,TRBV13,CASSDHGDEQYF,TGTGCCAGCAGCGACCATGGAGACGAGCAGTACTTC
.,TRBD2,TRBJ2-6,TRBV4-2,CASSQPLAGDFGANVLTF,TGTGCCAGCAGCCAACCACTAGCGGGAGACTTCGGGGCCAACGTCCTGACTTTC
few,.,TRBJ2-1,TRBV27,CASSLPSYNEQFF,TGTGCCAGCAGTTTACCTTCATACAATGAGCAGTTCTTC
.,.,TRBJ1-1,TRBV3-1,CASSQDPSKEDEAFF,TGTGCCAGCAGCCAAGACCCCAGTAAGGAGGATGAAGCTTTCTTT
.,.,TRBJ2-1,TRBV5-4,CASSLKGSNEQFF,TGTGCCAGCAGCTTGAAGGGGAGCAATGAGCAGTTCTTC
.,TRBD2,TRBJ2-7,TRBV7-9,CAGTSGNSYEQYF,TGTGCCGGGACTAGCGGGAACTCCTACGAGCAGTACTTC
.,.,TRBJ2-3,TRBV6-5,CASSGAENTDTQYF,TGTGCCAGCAGTGGAGCGGAAAACACAGATACGCAGTATTTT
.,TRBD1,TRBJ1-2,TRBV27,CASSYRQGQHYGYTF,TGTGCCAGCAGTTACCGACAGGGGCAACACTATGGCTACACCTTC
once,.,TRBJ1-1,TRBV29-1,CSVVIGNTEAFF,TGCAGCGTTGTTATTGGGAACACTGAAGCTTTCTTT
.,.,TRBJ1-4,TRBV27,CASSLAGGGTNEKLFF,TGTGCCAGCAGTTTGGCGGGCGGGGGAACTAATGAAAAACTGTTTTTT
.,.,TRBJ2-2,TRBV11-2,CASSWAGELFF,TGTGCCAGCAGCTGGGCCGGGGAGCTGTTTTTT
.,.,TRBJ2-7,TRBV19,CASSIGSGPYEQYF,TGTGCCAGTAGTATCGGTAGCGGACCCTACGAGCAGTACTTC
once,.,TRBJ1-1,TRBV2,CASMEGNTEAFF,TGTGCCAGCATGGAGGGGAACACTGAAGCTTTCTTT
once,TRBD1,TRBJ1-4,TRBV9,CASSDGQGDEKLFF,TGTGCCAGCAGCGACGGGCAGGGGGATGAAAAACTGTTTTTT
once,.,TRBJ2-7,TRBV7-9,CASTPSSNYEQYF,TGTGCCAGCACCCCTAGCTCGAACTACGAGCAGTACTTC
.,.,TRBJ2-3,TRBV28,CASSSPGPYTQYF,TGTGCCAGCAGTTCCCCTGGGCCTTATACGCAGTATTTT
once,.,TRBJ2-7,TRBV12-3/TRBV12-4,CASSWSPWDEQYF,TGTGCCAGCAGTTGGAGTCCTTGGGACGAGCAGTACTTC
.,.,TRBJ2-1,TRBV27,CASSLNRYNEQFF,TGTGCCAGCAGTTTAAATAGGTACAATGAGCAGTTCTTC
.,.,TRBJ1-1,TRBV19,CASSIGQMNTEAFF,TGTGCCAGTAGTATAGGGCAGATGAACACTGAAGCTTTCTTT
.,.,TRBJ2-1,TRBV7-8,CASSLSGERGYNEQFF,TGTGCCAGCAGCCTCTCCGGAGAGCGAGGATACAATGAGCAGTTCTTC
.,.,TRBJ2-1,TRBV5-1,CASSLVGGGYNEQFF,TGCGCCAGCAGCTTGGTTGGCGGGGGCTATAATGAGCAGTTCTTC
.,TRBD1,TRBJ1-1,TRBV29-1,CSVEDDWGQGNTEAFF,TGCAGCGTTGAAGACGACTGGGGACAGGGGAACACTGAAGCTTTCTTT
.,TRBD2,TRBJ2-1,TRBV20-1,CSASPRLAGVEQFF,TGCAGTGCTAGCCCCAGACTAGCGGGAGTGGAGCAGTTCTTC
.,.,TRBJ2-1,TRBV7-9,CASSPVSYNEQFF,TGTGCCAGCAGCCCCGTCAGTTACAATGAGCAGTTCTTC
.,.,TRBJ2-3,TRBV7-8,CASSSLGPRSTDTQYF,TGTGCCAGCAGCTCCCTGGGACCGCGTAGCACAGATACGCAGTATTTT
once,TRBD2,TRBJ2-5,TRBV3-1,CASSQDPSGRGETQYF,TGTGCCAGCAGCCAAGATCCTAGCGGGAGGGGAGAGACCCAGTACTTC
.,.,TRBJ1-2,TRBV30,CAWSVRVGQEGYTF,TGTGCCTGGAGTGTACGGGTCGGCCAGGAAGGCTACACCTTC
.,TRBD1,TRBJ2-7,TRBV12-3/TRBV12-4,CASSFLPGTGFYEQYF,TGTGCCAGCAGTTTCCTTCCCGGGACAGGGTTCTACGAGCAGTACTTC
.,TRBD1,TRBJ1-1,TRBV27,CASRKQGHPGAFF,TGTGCCAGCAGGAAACAGGGGCACCCTGGGGCTTTCTTT